Described below is a single T cell receptor (beta chain) sequence and its context. Its specificity is not known. The CDR3 spans 14 residues. Trimming shortened V by 3 bases and J by 1 base, and 9 bases separated the two germline ends. The V gene's germline CDR1 is SEHNR and CDR2 FQNEAQ (reference sequence). The data originate from a study of cytomegalovirus exposure and HLA in healthy donors. PCR used 60 Vbeta primers and 13 Jbeta primers. Authors' analysis steps: Unique TCR beta chains totaled around 86 million in a later count, with some 10 million of them shared. Libraries were prepared by immunoSEQ multiplex PCR; TCRdb keeps only in-frame clonotypes and omits some of them. From that table come the V and J calls and clone size; the DNA was used to work out D and trimming. This sample has some 160,000 clones, with 70% to 85% found just once. Notes on the study in general: Cytomegalovirus association was listed for approximately 150 TCR beta chains. The likely origin of a cluster of highly shared sequence variants was a sequencing artifact. Later analysis identified a missense DCLRE1C variant that was linked to TCR beta V- and J-gene trimming.

The chain joins TRBV7-9 to TRBJ2-5; D not resolved. The source is a male donor in good health and CMV-seronegative. The material sequenced was PBMCs. CDR3 in amino acids: CASSFRQPQETQYF. The CDR3 DNA sequence: TGTGCCAGCAGCTTCAGGCAGCCCCAAGAGACCCAGTACTTC.